A selection of T cell receptor beta chains follows, all from one sample in a study of blood T cells in healthy people across ages. TCRdb re-called the 5' RACE reads with MiXCR, one entry per CDR3 protein. The data contain approximately 690,000 distinct CDR3 sequences, approximately 40% of them singletons. The sample consisted of blood. The receptors here all came from a man older than 75 in good health. CDR3s include the opening cysteine and the closing phenylalanine or tryptophan. Each record gives: CDR3 DNA, CDR3 protein, D gene, V gene, J gene, clone size. D genes are given only for firm matches. Only part of the rows carry a size: once, few, many, or a class if the clone is expanded.

TGTGCCAGCAGCCCCTGGAGGGCCGGGAGCACAGATACGCAGTATTTT	CASSPWRAGSTDTQYF	.	TRBV27	TRBJ2-3	.
TGTGCCACCGGTGCCGATTCGAGACAGGATGGCTACACCTTC	CATGADSRQDGYTF	.	TRBV24-1	TRBJ1-2	.
TGCAGTGCTAGAGATTGGACTAGCGGGACGAATGAGCAGTTCTTC	CSARDWTSGTNEQFF	TRBD2	TRBV20-1	TRBJ2-1	.
TGTGCCAGCAGCCGGGGCAGGGGGGGACTAGCGGCCTCCCAGTTCTTC	CASSRGRGGLAASQFF	TRBD2	TRBV3-1	TRBJ2-1	many
TGTGCCAGCTCACCATGGGGGACCTCGGGTGAAAAACTGTTTTTT	CASSPWGTSGEKLFF	.	TRBV18	TRBJ1-4	.
TGTGCCAGCAGTGACTGGCGGGGGGGGCAGTATGCTGAAGCTTTCTTT	CASSDWRGGQYAEAFF	.	TRBV25-1	TRBJ1-1	few
TGTGCCACCAAGGGGGGGCGCGGGGAAAAACTGTTTTTT	CATKGGRGEKLFF	.	TRBV28	TRBJ1-4	.
TGTGCCAGCAGCTTCGGCAGGGAGGGTTCACCCCTCCACTTT	CASSFGREGSPLHF	.	TRBV5-4	TRBJ1-6	.
TGTGCCAGCAGCCAAGGGGGCCAGAGGCAAGAGACCCAGTACTTC	CASSQGGQRQETQYF	TRBD1	TRBV7-2	TRBJ2-5	.
TGCAGTGCTAGCAACAGGGGGAACTATGGCTACACCTTC	CSASNRGNYGYTF	TRBD1	TRBV20-1	TRBJ1-2	.
TGCGCCAGCAGCCAAGAGCGGGGGGGCGAGAGATCACCCCTCCACTTT	CASSQERGGERSPLHF	.	TRBV4-3	TRBJ1-6	few
TGTGCCAGCAGCCAAGCATGGAGAGACAGGAGCTGGGCGGATACGCAGTATTTT	CASSQAWRDRSWADTQYF	.	TRBV14	TRBJ2-3	.
TGCAGTGTTAGGGGGCCTTCCTACGAGCAGTACTTC	CSVRGPSYEQYF	TRBD1	TRBV20-1	TRBJ2-7	.
TGTGCCAGCAGTGCGGGAAGGGGGACAGATACGCAGTATTTT	CASSAGRGTDTQYF	.	TRBV6-5	TRBJ2-3	.
TGTGCCAGCAGTCCTATGACCTCGGGGGATACGCAGTATTTT	CASSPMTSGDTQYF	.	TRBV6-5	TRBJ2-3	.
TGTGCCAGCAGGGACAGGGGTCTCTGGGGAGAGACCCAGTACTTC	CASRDRGLWGETQYF	TRBD1	TRBV3-1	TRBJ2-5	many
TGTGCCAGCAGTTTATGGTCGGTGGCGGACCTTTCTGGGGCCAACGTCCTGACTTTC	CASSLWSVADLSGANVLTF	.	TRBV27	TRBJ2-6	many
TGTGCCAGTGGTATGGGACAGACAGATACGCAGTATTTT	CASGMGQTDTQYF	TRBD1	TRBV19	TRBJ2-3	.
TGCAGTGCTAGGGAGGGTAAGGATGGCTACACCTTC	CSAREGKDGYTF	.	TRBV20-1	TRBJ1-2	few
TGTGCCACCAGTGATTTGACAGGGAGCACAGATACGCAGTATTTT	CATSDLTGSTDTQYF	.	TRBV24-1	TRBJ2-3	.
TGTGCCAGCAGCTTAGGAGCTAGTTCGGAGACCCAGTACTTC	CASSLGASSETQYF	.	TRBV11-3	TRBJ2-5	.
TGTGCCTGCAGTCCCGTCGGTAGCGGGCTTAACAATGAGCAGTACTTC	CACSPVGSGLNNEQYF	TRBD2	TRBV28	TRBJ2-5	.
TGTGCCAGAAATAAGGCCGGGGAGACCCAGTACTTC	CARNKAGETQYF	.	TRBV2	TRBJ2-5	few
TGTGCCAGCAGCTTAGCGATGAATAAGCGGGAGGATTACGAGCAGTACTTC	CASSLAMNKREDYEQYF	TRBD2	TRBV7-2	TRBJ2-7	few
TGCAGCGTTCCACTAGCGGGGGGGCTTGAGACCCAGTACTTC	CSVPLAGGLETQYF	TRBD2	TRBV29-1	TRBJ2-5	.
TGTGCCGCAAAACTAGCGGGGGGAGCTGGAGAGGCCCAGTACTTC	CAAKLAGGAGEAQYF	TRBD2	TRBV6-2/TRBV6-3	TRBJ2-7	.
TGTGCCAGCAGATCTTGGGACAGTAGATCCTACGAGCAGTACTTC	CASRSWDSRSYEQYF	TRBD1	TRBV7-9	TRBJ2-7	.
TGCGCCACCGCGACTAGCGGAGCCACAGATACGCAGTATTTT	CATATSGATDTQYF	TRBD2	TRBV5-1	TRBJ2-3	few
TGTGCCAGCAGCGGCCGCAGGGGGTTGAGGGGGGGCTCAGATACGCAGTATTTT	CASSGRRGLRGGSDTQYF	.	TRBV7-2	TRBJ2-3	.
TGTGCCAGCAGCCGGGGGACAGGGGGCGGAAAACTGTTTTTT	CASSRGTGGGKLFF	TRBD1	TRBV14	TRBJ1-4	few
TGTGCCAGCAGTTTTAAGGATTCACCCCTCCACTTT	CASSFKDSPLHF	.	TRBV12-3/TRBV12-4	TRBJ1-6	few
TGTGCCAGCAGCCCCTGGACAGGGGGGACCAAAAACAGTCAGTACTTC	CASSPWTGGTKNSQYF	TRBD1	TRBV7-2	TRBJ2-4	few
TGTGCCAGCAGCTTAACCCGGGGATACGGGAATTCACCCCTCCACTTT	CASSLTRGYGNSPLHF	.	TRBV7-9	TRBJ1-6	.
TGTGCCAGCAGCCAAGAAACAAGGACAGGAGAGACCCAGTACTTC	CASSQETRTGETQYF	TRBD1	TRBV3-1	TRBJ2-5	.
TGTGCCAGCAGCTTAGCGGGACGACTAGCGGGAGAGGGGACCCAGTACTTC	CASSLAGRLAGEGTQYF	TRBD2	TRBV7-2	TRBJ2-5	few
TGTGCCAGCTCACTACAGGGGGAGAACTATGGCTACACCTTC	CASSLQGENYGYTF	TRBD1	TRBV18	TRBJ1-2	.
.	CASSKSGFGDRVGSGANVLTF	.	TRBV21-1	TRBJ2-6	.
TGTGCCAGCAGATTCAGGGAGAGTGGAGGCTACACCTTC	CASRFRESGGYTF	.	TRBV6-5	TRBJ1-2	few
TGCGCCAGCAGCTCGGGACTAGCGGGGTCCCCGGGGGTGCAGTATTTT	CASSSGLAGSPGVQYF	TRBD2	TRBV5-1	TRBJ2-3	.
TGTGCCAGCAGCTCGGCGGGAGGGCCCTATACGGGTGAGCAGTTCTTC	CASSSAGGPYTGEQFF	TRBD2	TRBV11-3	TRBJ2-1	.
TGTGCCAGCAGCGTAGTCGCCGCGGGGAGCACAGATACGCAGTATTTT	CASSVVAAGSTDTQYF	.	TRBV9	TRBJ2-3	.
TGTGCCAGCAGCGCTCCGGGGAAAGGCTATGGCCACACCTTC	CASSAPGKGYGHTF	.	TRBV27	TRBJ1-2	.
TGTGCCATCCTAGACAGGTCCCGATCTGGGGCCAACGTCCTGACTTTC	CAILDRSRSGANVLTF	.	TRBV28	TRBJ2-6	.
TGTGCCAGCAGCCAGCGGAATAGCGGGGTCTCCAAGCAGTACTTC	CASSQRNSGVSKQYF	TRBD2	TRBV14	TRBJ2-7	few
TGTGCCAGCTCACCCCGGACAGCTGCCCAATACAATGAGCAGTTCTTC	CASSPRTAAQYNEQFF	.	TRBV18	TRBJ2-1	once
TGTGCCTGGGCCGGTCAATTTAGTTCACCCCTCCACTTT	CAWAGQFSSPLHF	.	TRBV30	TRBJ1-6	.
TGTGCCAGCAGCTCTCGACAGGGGGCAGTTTCACCCCTCCACTTT	CASSSRQGAVSPLHF	TRBD1	TRBV11-2	TRBJ1-6	.
TGTGCCTGGAGTCGAGGGGGGGCGCTTACTGAAGCTTTCTTT	CAWSRGGALTEAFF	.	TRBV30	TRBJ1-1	few
TGTGCCAGCAGTGCCCTGGACATTTACGAGCAGTACTTC	CASSALDIYEQYF	.	TRBV6-5	TRBJ2-7	.
TGTGCCAGCAGCCGATGGGGACTAGCGGGGGGGAATGAGCAGTTCTTC	CASSRWGLAGGNEQFF	TRBD2	TRBV3-1	TRBJ2-1	.
TGTGCCAGCACCCAGGGACAGGGCTCGACCTCTGGGGCCAACGTCCTGACTTTC	CASTQGQGSTSGANVLTF	TRBD1	TRBV6-1	TRBJ2-6	.
TGCAGTGCTAGTAATAGCGGGAGGTTTGGTGAGCAGTTCTTC	CSASNSGRFGEQFF	TRBD2	TRBV20-1	TRBJ2-1	few
TGCGCCAGCAGCCAAGCACTACAGGGACCGGGGGAGCAGTACTTC	CASSQALQGPGEQYF	.	TRBV4-3	TRBJ2-7	few
TGTGCCAGCAGTAAACGGACAGGGGGCTACAATGAGCAGTTCTTC	CASSKRTGGYNEQFF	TRBD1	TRBV6-5	TRBJ2-1	few
TGTGCCATCAGTGATTCCCTAAATAAAGCGGGAGCTTCCGATACGCAGTATTTT	CAISDSLNKAGASDTQYF	TRBD2	TRBV10-3	TRBJ2-3	.
TGTGCCAGCAGCCATTCAGCGGGAGTTGGTACAGATACGCAGTATTTT	CASSHSAGVGTDTQYF	TRBD2	TRBV9	TRBJ2-3	.